The 9 T cell receptor beta chains given below trace back to one sample, sequenced in a study of beta chain features in type 1 diabetes. Study-level points and caveats: Among all four CD4+ subsets, Type 1 diabetes patients had TCRB CDR3s that were moderately but significantly shorter.

No antigen has been identified for these receptors. Every bit of the isolated RNA underwent reverse transcription, so sequencing read expressed TCRB transcripts. Clones were sequenced by immunoSEQ multiplex PCR, and TCRdb holds only the in-frame ones, with some missing. The table records 600,000 or so clones, 11% to 15% of them present only once. Sequencing used naive CD4+ T cells from blood. The receptors here all came from a man between 18 and 29 years old with type 1 diabetes.

This clone appeared a few times. This chain connects TRBV9 to TRBJ1-1; 8 positions match TRBD1. CDR1 is SGDLS and CDR2 is YYNGEE in the germline V gene. Germline trimming cut 0 bases from V and 0 bases from J; bases unmatched to any gene: 4. The CDR3 has 16 amino acids. The CDR3, as DNA: TGTGCCAGCAGCGTAGGCTACAGGGGGATGAACACTGAAGCTTTCTTT. It is translated as CASSVGYRGMNTEAFF.

This clone has just a few counts. The genes are TRBV5-1 and TRBJ2-1; D may be TRBD2 (6 bases). The V end was cut by 0 bases, the J end by 9 bases, with 13 bases between. The germline gives CDR1 SGHRS, CDR2 YFSETQ. This CDR3 comprises 14 residues. CDR3 coding DNA: TGCGCCAGCAGCTTGGCTGACTCCGGGGGTGAGCAGTTCTTC. Translating gives CASSLADSGGEQFF.

In its sample, this clone was seen a few times. The chain uses TRBV5-6 and TRBJ2-1; 7 bases match TRBD2. The germline gives CDR1 SGHDT, CDR2 YYEEEE. The length of the CDR3 is 13 residues. V lost 5 bases to trimming and J lost 9 bases; unmatched junction nucleotides: 8. This chain's CDR3 is CASSKGRESEQFF. Written as DNA, the CDR3 is TGTGCCAGCAGTAAAGGGCGGGAGTCTGAGCAGTTCTTC.

This clone turned up a few times. One end of the junction is discordant with germline, which a read error may explain. J is TRBJ1-5 and V is TRBV2; TRBD1 is a possible D gene (5 bases). In germline, CDR1 is SNHLY, CDR2 FYNNEI. CDR3 length: 11 residues. CDR3 sequence: CASSDWGGWNF. CDR3 nucleotides: TGTGCCAGCAGTGATTGGGGGGGTTGGAATTTT.

This chain uses TRBV4-1 with TRBJ2-2; D is ambiguous. This CDR3 is 16 amino acids long. V was shortened by 4 bases and J by 0 bases, with 12 bases between the two germline ends. Germline CDR1 MGHRA, CDR2 YSYEKL. This CDR3 reads CASSREATSNTGELFF. In DNA, the CDR3 is TGCGCCAGCAGCCGTGAGGCAACGTCGAACACCGGGGAGCTGTTTTTT.

This rearrangement joins TRBV14 to TRBJ2-2, with D uncertain. Germline-derived CDR1 and CDR2 are SGHDN and FVKESK. Trimming pared 4 bases from V and 7 bases from J, leaving 10 bases between. The CDR3 runs 13 residues. The CDR3 nucleotides are TGTGCCAGCAGCCCGAGGACGAGCGGGGAGCTGTTTTTT. This sequence encodes CASSPRTSGELFF.

In its sample, this clone was seen a few times. The rearrangement links TRBV30 to TRBJ1-5, with 11 bases fitting TRBD1. V was pared by 2 bases and J by 7 bases, with 7 bases of the junction left unmatched. The germline gives CDR1 GTSNPN, CDR2 SVGIG (reference sequence). The CDR3 totals 15 residues. In DNA, the CDR3 is TGTGCCTGGAGTAGAGGACAGGGGGCAAAACAGCCCCAGCATTTT. It yields the protein CAWSRGQGAKQPQHF.

This clone was observed a handful of times. The rearrangement links TRBV2 to TRBJ2-7; D is possibly TRBD1 (6 bases). V was pared by 2 bases and J by 6 bases, with 11 bases between. Germline CDR1 and CDR2: SNHLY and FYNNEI. The CDR3 contains 13 residues. DNA for the CDR3: TGTGCCAGCAGTGAACAGGGGAGCGGCGAGCAGTACTTC. Protein: CASSEQGSGEQYF.

The J gene is TRBJ1-1, the V gene TRBV2; D not certain. The CDR3 covers 13 residues. CDR1 and CDR2 (germline): SNHLY, FYNNEI. The V and J ends lost 4 bases and 1 base respectively, with 7 bases between them. CDR3 sequence (DNA): TGTGCCAGCAGTGCCTCGGGGAACACTGAAGCTTTCTTT. Translated, it gives CASSASGNTEAFF.